This is a list of T cell receptor beta chains from one sample in a study of shared clonotypes between healthy human individuals. Here immunoSEQ multiplex PCR was the method, and the copy in TCRdb shows in-frame clones only, minus some. The profile covers about 480,000 clones, with less than 85% appearing a single time and 10% to 15% taken by the ten largest. Sequencing used PBMCs. The receptor source for this set is a middle-aged woman in good health. Some clones in this sample may be carry-over from other donors' samples. Both conserved end residues are part of each CDR3. D genes are given only for firm matches. Clone size is shown for a subset of rows, as once, few, many or a class of expanded clone.

D gene: TRBD1
clone size: -
V gene: TRBV28
J gene: TRBJ1-1
CDR3 protein: CASSYASGQMNTEAFF
CDR3 DNA: TGTGCCAGCAGTTACGCCTCGGGACAGATGAACACTGAAGCTTTCTTT

D gene: TRBD2
clone size: -
V gene: TRBV7-9
J gene: TRBJ2-3
CDR3 protein: CASSAKRLAGGTDTQYF
CDR3 DNA: TGTGCCAGCAGCGCCAAGCGACTAGCCGGAGGCACAGATACGCAGTATTTT

D gene: TRBD2
clone size: -
V gene: TRBV27
J gene: TRBJ2-1
CDR3 protein: CASSLAGGPFGEQFF
CDR3 DNA: TGTGCCAGCAGTTTAGCGGGAGGGCCTTTTGGTGAGCAGTTCTTC

D gene: -
clone size: -
V gene: TRBV10-2
J gene: TRBJ2-7
CDR3 protein: CATGETATLREQYF
CDR3 DNA: TGCGCCACGGGAGAGACGGCGACGCTACGAGAGCAGTACTTC

D gene: -
clone size: -
V gene: TRBV19
J gene: TRBJ1-3
CDR3 protein: CASSFLLPTRFSGNTIYF
CDR3 DNA: TGTGCCAGTAGCTTCCTCCTCCCCACCAGGTTTTCTGGAAACACCATATATTTT

D gene: -
clone size: -
V gene: TRBV7-6
J gene: TRBJ2-2
CDR3 protein: CASSLGLARVGELFF
CDR3 DNA: TGTGCCAGCAGCTTAGGGCTAGCGAGGGTCGGGGAGCTGTTTTTT

D gene: TRBD1
clone size: few
V gene: TRBV28
J gene: TRBJ1-1
CDR3 protein: CASITSGGMTEAFF
CDR3 DNA: TGTGCCAGCATCACATCAGGGGGGATGACTGAAGCTTTCTTT

D gene: -
clone size: -
V gene: TRBV5-1
J gene: TRBJ2-2
CDR3 protein: CASSFVGQKTGELFF
CDR3 DNA: TGCGCCAGCAGCTTTGTAGGACAAAAAACCGGGGAGCTGTTTTTT

D gene: -
clone size: -
V gene: TRBV5-1
J gene: TRBJ2-1
CDR3 protein: CASSLGSVGNEQFF
CDR3 DNA: TGCGCCAGCAGCTTGGGAAGCGTCGGAAATGAGCAGTTCTTC

D gene: TRBD2
clone size: -
V gene: TRBV6-4
J gene: TRBJ2-2
CDR3 protein: CASSDEREGRSTGELFF
CDR3 DNA: TGTGCCAGCAGTGACGAGCGGGAGGGCCGTAGTACCGGGGAGCTGTTTTTT

D gene: -
clone size: -
V gene: TRBV19
J gene: TRBJ1-1
CDR3 protein: CASSITPGSRTEAFF
CDR3 DNA: TGTGCCAGTAGTATTACGCCAGGGTCGCGTACTGAAGCTTTCTTT

D gene: TRBD1
clone size: -
V gene: TRBV5-4
J gene: TRBJ2-5
CDR3 protein: CASSSLQGAQETQYF
CDR3 DNA: TGTGCCAGCAGCTCACTACAGGGGGCCCAAGAGACCCAGTACTTC

D gene: -
clone size: -
V gene: TRBV28
J gene: TRBJ1-5
CDR3 protein: CASSLASRNQPQHF
CDR3 DNA: TGTGCCAGCAGTTTAGCGTCCCGCAATCAGCCCCAGCATTTT

D gene: -
clone size: -
V gene: TRBV7-8
J gene: TRBJ2-7
CDR3 protein: CASSLNSGYEQYF
CDR3 DNA: TGTGCCAGCAGCTTAAACAGCGGGTACGAGCAGTACTTC

D gene: -
clone size: -
V gene: TRBV5-8
J gene: TRBJ2-1
CDR3 protein: CASSLTYYNEQFF
CDR3 DNA: TGTGCCAGCAGCTTGACTTACTACAATGAGCAGTTCTTC

D gene: -
clone size: -
V gene: TRBV5-1
J gene: TRBJ2-1
CDR3 protein: CASSLGTTSNEQFF
CDR3 DNA: TGCGCCAGCAGCTTGGGGACAACTAGCAATGAGCAGTTCTTC

D gene: -
clone size: -
V gene: TRBV28
J gene: TRBJ2-3
CDR3 protein: CASAPGTPGETQYF
CDR3 DNA: TGTGCCAGCGCTCCCGGGACTCCGGGGGAGACGCAGTATTTT

D gene: -
clone size: -
V gene: TRBV27
J gene: TRBJ1-3
CDR3 protein: CATASRDTGNTIYF
CDR3 DNA: TGTGCCACCGCCTCCCGAGATACTGGAAACACCATATATTTT

D gene: -
clone size: -
V gene: TRBV5-1
J gene: TRBJ2-5
CDR3 protein: CASSLGQAQETQYF
CDR3 DNA: TGCGCCAGCAGCTTGGGACAGGCTCAAGAGACCCAGTACTTC

D gene: TRBD2
clone size: -
V gene: TRBV6-6
J gene: TRBJ2-3
CDR3 protein: CASSPGTSGRAQYF
CDR3 DNA: TGTGCCAGCAGTCCGGGGACTAGCGGGAGGGCGCAGTATTTT

D gene: -
clone size: once
V gene: TRBV6-1
J gene: TRBJ1-5
CDR3 protein: CASSTRSNQPQHF
CDR3 DNA: TGTGCCAGCAGTACTCGTAGCAATCAGCCCCAGCATTTT

D gene: TRBD1
clone size: once
V gene: TRBV2
J gene: TRBJ1-1
CDR3 protein: CASSWQGEGTEAFF
CDR3 DNA: TGTGCCAGCAGTTGGCAGGGGGAAGGGACTGAAGCTTTCTTT

D gene: TRBD2
clone size: many
V gene: TRBV4-2
J gene: TRBJ2-7
CDR3 protein: CASSQDPAASGSIKQYF
CDR3 DNA: TGTGCCAGCAGCCAAGATCCTGCGGCTAGCGGGAGTATCAAGCAGTACTTC

D gene: TRBD2
clone size: -
V gene: TRBV15
J gene: TRBJ2-4
CDR3 protein: CATSRESLGRGEDF
CDR3 DNA: TGTGCCACCAGCAGAGAGTCCTTAGGACGGGGGGAGGACTTC

D gene: TRBD2
clone size: -
V gene: TRBV19
J gene: TRBJ2-1
CDR3 protein: CASRFSGTGNEQFF
CDR3 DNA: TGTGCCAGTAGGTTTAGCGGGACTGGGAATGAGCAGTTCTTC

D gene: -
clone size: -
V gene: TRBV11-3
J gene: TRBJ1-2
CDR3 protein: CASNETENYGYTF
CDR3 DNA: TGTGCCAGCAACGAGACGGAAAACTATGGCTACACCTTC

D gene: -
clone size: few
V gene: TRBV2
J gene: TRBJ1-2
CDR3 protein: CASSEGTYGYTF
CDR3 DNA: TGTGCCAGCAGTGAGGGGACCTATGGCTACACCTTC

D gene: TRBD2
clone size: -
V gene: TRBV7-6
J gene: TRBJ2-2
CDR3 protein: CASSVGTSSFRNTGELFF
CDR3 DNA: TGTGCCAGCAGCGTCGGGACTAGCAGCTTTAGGAACACCGGGGAGCTGTTTTTT

D gene: TRBD1
clone size: few
V gene: TRBV30
J gene: TRBJ1-5
CDR3 protein: CAWSLTGNQPQHF
CDR3 DNA: TGTGCCTGGAGTCTGACAGGGAACCAGCCCCAGCATTTT

D gene: TRBD2
clone size: -
V gene: TRBV18
J gene: TRBJ2-5
CDR3 protein: CASSPRAGGPRGTQYF
CDR3 DNA: TGTGCCAGCTCACCACGAGCGGGAGGACCCCGGGGGACCCAGTACTTC

D gene: -
clone size: -
V gene: TRBV6-1
J gene: TRBJ2-3
CDR3 protein: CASRQGTDTQYF
CDR3 DNA: TGTGCCAGCAGACAGGGTACAGATACGCAGTATTTT

D gene: -
clone size: -
V gene: TRBV11-2
J gene: TRBJ1-3
CDR3 protein: CASSLALAGPSGNTIYF
CDR3 DNA: TGTGCCAGCAGCTTAGCCCTGGCAGGACCCTCTGGAAACACCATATATTTT

D gene: -
clone size: -
V gene: TRBV30
J gene: TRBJ1-6
CDR3 protein: CAWLGRGYNSPLHF
CDR3 DNA: TGTGCCTGGCTGGGGAGGGGATATAATTCACCCCTCCACTTT

D gene: TRBD2
clone size: -
V gene: TRBV7-8
J gene: TRBJ2-5
CDR3 protein: CASSLEASGSQETQYF
CDR3 DNA: TGTGCCAGCAGCTTAGAGGCTAGCGGGAGCCAAGAGACCCAGTACTTC

D gene: -
clone size: -
V gene: TRBV7-3
J gene: TRBJ2-3
CDR3 protein: CASSLYGKMDTDTQYF
CDR3 DNA: TGTGCCAGCAGCTTATACGGCAAAATGGACACAGATACGCAGTATTTT

D gene: TRBD1
clone size: -
V gene: TRBV7-9
J gene: TRBJ1-4
CDR3 protein: CASSSTRDRGEKLFF
CDR3 DNA: TGTGCCAGCAGCTCAACCCGGGACAGGGGAGAAAAACTGTTTTTT

D gene: -
clone size: -
V gene: TRBV5-1
J gene: TRBJ2-2
CDR3 protein: CASSGRGGSNTGELFF
CDR3 DNA: TGCGCCAGCAGCGGCCGGGGCGGCTCGAACACCGGGGAGCTGTTTTTT

D gene: -
clone size: -
V gene: TRBV5-5
J gene: TRBJ2-3
CDR3 protein: CASSPIMSSGTDTQYF
CDR3 DNA: TGTGCCAGCAGCCCTATAATGTCCTCCGGCACAGATACGCAGTATTTT